The 18 T cell receptor beta chains in this list originate from one sample, sequenced in a study of T-cell memory formation after mild COVID-19. MiXCR, run by TCRdb on the 5' RACE reads, gives a single entry per CDR3 protein. The table lists 550,000 to 700,000 distinct CDR3 sequences, roughly 17% of them singletons. The source material was PBMCs or a T cell subset sorted from them (not recorded which). The receptors shown here come from an adult woman who had mild COVID-19 (a few samples of this study predate the infection). Cell type and time point are not known.

This clonotype was seen a few times. V and J are TRBV2 and TRBJ2-5, with 7 bases identical to TRBD2. CDR1 and CDR2 from the germline V gene are SNHLY and FYNNEI. V was pared by 6 bases and J by 5 bases, with 12 bases of the junction left unmatched. This CDR3 comprises 15 residues. The CDR3 loop reads CASRADNLGGETQYF. The CDR3 DNA sequence: TGTGCCAGCAGGGCCGACAACCTGGGAGGGGAGACCCAGTACTTC.

In this sample, this clonotype turned up a few times. This rearrangement joins TRBV7-2 to TRBJ2-4, with D possibly matching TRBD1 (5 bases). This CDR3 spans 15 amino acids. Between the trimmed V and J ends, which lost 3 bases and 0 bases, there was a span of 9 bases. Germline assignment: CDR1 SGHTA and CDR2 FQGNSA. The CDR3 here is CASSFGHKAKNIQYF. The CDR3 nucleotides are TGTGCCAGCAGCTTCGGACACAAAGCCAAAAACATTCAGTACTTC.

This clonotype has only a few counts. The J gene is TRBJ2-1, the V gene TRBV11-3; 7 bases fit TRBD1. Germline V gene lookup returns CDR1 SGHNT and CDR2 YENEEA. This CDR3 is built from 13 residues. The V segment lost 3 bases and the J segment 6 bases; nucleotides outside the gene matches: 2. The CDR3 region is CASSFWDSNEQFF. The CDR3 nucleotides are TGTGCCAGCAGCTTCTGGGACAGCAATGAGCAGTTCTTC.

The gene calls are TRBV4-1 and TRBJ1-6; the D gene is possibly TRBD1 (6 bases). V dropped 0 bases and J dropped 8 bases, with 11 bases sitting between them. CDR1 MGHRA and CDR2 YSYEKL come from the germline V gene. This CDR3 is built from 15 residues. The CDR3 loop is CASSQDYRADSPLHF. The CDR3 DNA sequence: TGCGCCAGCAGCCAAGATTACAGGGCTGATTCACCCCTCCACTTT.

V gene TRBV12-3 or TRBV12-4 combines with J gene TRBJ1-1, with D maybe TRBD1 (6 bases). Trimming stripped 8 bases from V and 1 base from J, with 14 bases between. This CDR3 has 14 residues. CDR3 residues: CASAALGANTEAFF. The CDR3 DNA follows: TGTGCCAGCGCGGCCTTGGGGGCGAACACTGAAGCTTTCTTT.

The V call is TRBV15, the J call TRBJ1-2; D may be TRBD1 (6 bases). Germline V lookup: CDR1 LNHNV, CDR2 YYDKDF (reference sequence). Trimming stripped 7 bases from V and 2 bases from J, with 11 bases between. The CDR3 contains 13 residues. The CDR3 bases are TGTGCCACCACCCAGGACAGAAACTATGGCTACACCTTC. Its translation: CATTQDRNYGYTF. Based on the CDR3 plus reference TRBV15 and TRBJ1-2, the full variable domain is DAMVIQNPRYQVTQFGKPVTLSCSQTLNHNVMYWYQQKSSQAPKLLFHYYDKDFNNEADTPDNFQSRRPNTSFCFLDIRSPGLGDTAMYLCATTQDRNYGYTFGSGTRLTVV.

In this sample, this clonotype turned up a few times. The rearrangement joins TRBV6-5 to TRBJ2-1, with D possibly being TRBD2 (5 bases). The germline V gene encodes CDR1 MNHEY and CDR2 SVGAGI. Trimming shortened V by 7 bases and J by 7 bases, and 14 bases separated the two germline ends. CDR3 length equals 13 residues. As DNA, the CDR3 is TGTGCCAGCACAGGAACTGCGGGTAATGAGCAGTTCTTC. It encodes CASTGTAGNEQFF.

This clonotype has more than one count but fewer than ten. CDR3 loop: CATRGGVTSNTGELFF. As DNA, the CDR3 is TGTGCCACCAGGGGGGGGGTTACCTCGAACACCGGGGAGCTGTTTTTT. The V call is TRBV24-1, the J call TRBJ2-2; TRBD2 agrees at 7 bases. The CDR3 is made up of 16 amino acids. CDR1 and CDR2 from the germline V gene are KGHDR and SFDVKD. V lost 7 bases and J lost 0; bases outside the gene matches: 7.

This clonotype showed up just a few times. V and J are TRBV12-3 or TRBV12-4 and TRBJ1-1, with a tentative D call TRBD1 (5 bases). V lost 7 bases, J lost 0 bases, and 9 bases lay in between. This CDR3 is 13 amino acids long. The CDR3 nucleotides read TGTGCCAGCAATGTAGGGGTGAACACTGAAGCTTTCTTT. Protein: CASNVGVNTEAFF.

J is TRBJ2-5 and V is TRBV5-1, with D perhaps being TRBD1 or TRBD2 (5 bases each). Looked up from germline, CDR1 is SGHRS and CDR2 is YFSETQ. V dropped 5 bases and J dropped 2 bases, with 13 bases sitting between them. The CDR3 is made up of 14 amino acids. The CDR3, as DNA: TGCGCCAGCAGTTTCAACGGGGCTCAAGAGACCCAGTACTTC. It yields the protein CASSFNGAQETQYF.

This rearrangement joins TRBV9 to TRBJ1-1; D uncertain. The CDR3 runs to 15 residues. V lost 4 bases to trimming and J lost 0 bases, with 13 bases between them. The germline V gene has CDR1 SGDLS and CDR2 YYNGEE. The CDR3 loop reads CASSPHPTVNTEAFF. As DNA, the CDR3 is TGTGCCAGCAGCCCCCACCCTACAGTGAACACTGAAGCTTTCTTT.

This clonotype was picked up a small number of times. J is TRBJ1-5 and V is TRBV20-1; tentatively, D is TRBD1 (5 bases). The CDR3 has 16 residues. Germline-derived CDR1 and CDR2 are DFQATT and SNEGSKA (reference sequence). Trimming cost V 6 bases and J 5 bases, with 23 bases left between them. Written as DNA, the CDR3 is TGCAGTGCCATTCGCCGGGGACTGAGGGACCATCAGCCCCAGCATTTT. It yields the protein CSAIRRGLRDHQPQHF.

The chain combines TRBV7-8 with TRBJ2-1; tentatively, D is TRBD1 or TRBD2 (6 bases each). This CDR3 comprises 12 residues. Per the germline V gene, CDR1 is SGHVS and CDR2 is FQNEAQ. Deletions cut 9 bases from V and 7 bases from J, with 13 bases between. For the CDR3, the DNA is TGTGCCAGTGCCGGGGGCCGGAATGAGCAGTTCTTC. It codes for CASAGGRNEQFF.

J is TRBJ2-7 and V is TRBV15; tentatively, D is TRBD1 (6 bases). The V end lost 3 bases, the J end lost 3 bases, and 9 bases lay between the germline ends. From germline, CDR1 is LNHNV and CDR2 YYDKDF (reference sequence). The CDR3 extends over 13 amino acids. CDR3 sequence (DNA): TGTGCCACCAGCAGTGAGGGGGTCTACGAGCAGTACTTC. This encodes CATSSEGVYEQYF.

The rearrangement uses TRBV10-3 and TRBJ2-7; D may correspond to TRBD1 or TRBD2 (5 bases each). The CDR3 is 16 residues long. Germline loops: CDR1 ENHRY, CDR2 SYGVKD. V was pared by 3 bases and J by 4 bases, with 19 bases between. The CDR3 bases are TGTGCCATCAGTGACGTATCGCAGGGAGTGAGTTACGAGCAGTACTTC. Amino acid sequence: CAISDVSQGVSYEQYF.

The chain is built from TRBV20-1 and TRBJ1-1, with D unclear. Trimming pared 1 base from V and 0 bases from J, leaving 6 bases between. The germline CDR1 and CDR2 sequences are DFQATT and SNEGSKA (reference sequence). This CDR3 is 13 amino acids long. Here the CDR3 DNA reads TGCAGTGCTAGAGGTAGGCTGAACACTGAAGCTTTCTTT. This translates into CSARGRLNTEAFF.

This clonotype came up a few times. This could be a read error, since a much larger clone is one nucleotide away. Here the CDR3 DNA reads TGTGCCAGCAGCCGCTTCTACAATGAGCAGTTCTTC. It specifies CASSRFYNEQFF. The gene calls are TRBV14 and TRBJ2-1, with no clear D. CDR1 and CDR2 (germline): SGHDN, FVKESK. This CDR3 contains 12 residues. V lost 4 bases and J lost 3, with 4 bases in between.

This clonotype was found a few times. The chain joins TRBV12-3 or TRBV12-4 to TRBJ2-2, with D uncertain. The CDR3 is 11 amino acids. Trimming cost V 4 bases and J 8 bases, with 5 bases left between them. CDR3 coding DNA: TGTGCCAGCAGTTCTCGTGGGGAGCTGTTTTTT. Translation gives CASSSRGELFF.